Below, 29 T cell receptor beta chains from the same sample are listed, as sequenced in a study of vaccination effects on CD4 cells after COVID-19. After expansion with viral peptide pools in the ViraFEST assay, antigen-specific CD4+ T cells were sequenced. Culturing for ten to eleven days preceded CD4+ T cell isolation. Infection with SARS-CoV-2 occurred in the person between March and December 2020, and PCR confirmed it. Their antigens are not known. TCRdb's table, derived via immunoSEQ multiplex PCR, lists solely in-frame clones and lacks some. The sample gives around 50,000 clones, around three quarters of which show up once; about 5% is in the top ten. The sample here was CD4+ T cells from PBMCs cultured with HIV peptides, taken before COVID-19 vaccination. Subset of the sample: HIV-1 Nef peptide pool negative control/reference culture. The receptor source for this set is a human donor who had a prior SARS-CoV-2 infection.

This clone was observed a single time. The rearrangement uses TRBV7-2 and TRBJ2-3; D is uncertain. The V gene's germline CDR1 is SGHTA and CDR2 FQGNSA. Trimming took off 1 base at V and 5 bases at J, with 7 bases between the two ends. This CDR3 comprises 13 residues. CDR3 region: CASSLGWGDTQYF. For the CDR3, the DNA is TGTGCCAGCAGCTTAGGTTGGGGAGATACGCAGTATTTT.

V is TRBV5-4 and J is TRBJ2-3, with 12 bases matching TRBD2. The CDR3 length is 16 residues. Germline V gives CDR1 SGHNT, CDR2 YYREEE (reference sequence). J was trimmed by 2 bases and V by 4 bases; bases with no gene match: 5. The CDR3: CASSRRTSGDTDTQYF. CDR3 coding DNA: TGTGCCAGCAGCCGAAGGACTAGCGGGGACACAGATACGCAGTATTTT. Drawing the rest from reference TRBV5-4 and TRBJ2-3, the complete variable domain is ETGVTQSPTHLIKTRGQQVTLRCSSQSGHNTVSWYQQALGQGPQFIFQYYREEENGRGNFPPRFSGLQFPNYSSELNVNALELDDSALYLCASSRRTSGDTDTQYFGPGTRLTVL.

The V and J genes are TRBV11-2 and TRBJ1-1; TRBD1 might be the D (6 bases). V was pared by 5 bases and J by 3 bases, with 16 bases between. The length of the CDR3 is 15 residues. Per the germline V gene, CDR1 is SGHAT and CDR2 is FQNNGV. The CDR3 loop is CASSPRGGKDTEAFF. The CDR3 DNA reads as TGTGCCAGCAGCCCTAGAGGGGGGAAGGACACTGAAGCTTTCTTT.

The chain couples TRBV29-1 to TRBJ2-2; TRBD1 matches at 8 bases. Germline CDR1 and CDR2: SQVTM and ANQGSEA. This CDR3 comprises 15 residues. V was pared by 2 bases and J by 7 bases, with 9 bases of the junction left unmatched. Here the CDR3 reads CSVELAGGSHGELFF. The CDR3 region has the DNA TGCAGCGTTGAACTGGCAGGGGGCAGTCACGGGGAGCTGTTTTTT.

This clone was counted a few times. This chain connects TRBV7-2 to TRBJ2-1; the D gene could be TRBD1 or TRBD2 (5 bases each). The CDR3 loop spans 14 amino acids. Trimming shortened V by 5 bases and J by 4 bases, and 12 bases separated the two germline ends. The germline CDR1 and CDR2 sequences are SGHTA and FQGNSA. This CDR3 reads CASSLGTAYNEQFF. The CDR3 coding sequence is TGTGCCAGCAGCCTCGGGACCGCGTACAATGAGCAGTTCTTC.

The chain employs TRBV9 and TRBJ2-2, with D unclear. This CDR3 region has 17 residues. Germline V gives CDR1 SGDLS, CDR2 YYNGEE. V lost 4 bases and J 0 bases, leaving 16 bases between the germline ends. As DNA, the CDR3 is TGTGCCAGCAGCCCCTTCGAAGCGCGGTCGAACACCGGGGAGCTGTTTTTT. Amino acids: CASSPFEARSNTGELFF.

The rearrangement joins TRBV29-1 to TRBJ2-5, with 8 bases matching TRBD2. The CDR3 contains 14 residues. Germline V CDR1 and CDR2: SQVTM, ANQGSEA. With 5 bases clipped from V and 7 bases from J, the junction kept 12 bases outside the gene matches. This CDR3 is CSVNAGGSIVTQYF. Written as DNA, the CDR3 is TGCAGCGTTAATGCGGGAGGTAGTATTGTGACCCAGTACTTC.

The V and J genes are TRBV9 and TRBJ2-1; D is unresolved. The CDR3 runs to 13 residues. V was pared by 1 base and J by 3 bases, with 5 bases between. Germline lookup yields CDR1 SGDLS and CDR2 YYNGEE. The CDR3 here is CASSVTSYNEQFF. The CDR3 bases are TGTGCCAGCAGCGTAACGAGCTACAATGAGCAGTTCTTC.

V and J are TRBV10-3 and TRBJ2-7; the D is unclear. This CDR3 has 13 amino acids. V was clipped by 4 bases and J by 2 bases, with 9 bases between them. From germline, CDR1 is ENHRY and CDR2 SYGVKD. As DNA, the CDR3 is TGTGCCATCAGTGGAGGCTCTGCCTACGAGCAGTACTTC. Translating gives CAISGGSAYEQYF.

In its sample, this clone was seen once. V is TRBV5-4 and J is TRBJ1-2; D gene unclear. Trimming stripped 1 base from V and 7 bases from J, with 8 bases between. CDR3 length: 12 amino acids. From germline, CDR1 is SGHNT and CDR2 YYREEE (reference sequence). CDR3 in amino acids: CASSLLTVGYTF. CDR3 sequence (DNA): TGTGCCAGCAGCTTGTTAACGGTTGGCTACACCTTC.

By share of the sample, this clone is medium-sized. V and J are TRBV6-5 and TRBJ2-1, with 7 bases that match TRBD2. CDR1 and CDR2 (germline): MNHEY, SVGAGI. The CDR3 runs to 16 residues. Germline trimming cut 1 base from V and 4 bases from J; bases unmatched to any gene: 7. The CDR3 loop is CASSYYSGTNYNEQFF. DNA of the CDR3: TGTGCCAGCAGTTACTATTCCGGGACTAATTACAATGAGCAGTTCTTC.

The rearrangement joins TRBV7-9 to TRBJ1-5, with D hard to call. There are 14 residues in the CDR3. Germline-derived CDR1 and CDR2 are SEHNR and FQNEAQ (reference sequence). Trimming cost V 3 bases and J 4 bases, with 10 bases left between them. This chain's CDR3 is CASSFSDGNQPQHF. CDR3 DNA sequence: TGTGCCAGCAGCTTCTCCGACGGGAATCAGCCCCAGCATTTT.

This clone has only a few counts. V is TRBV9 and J is TRBJ2-2; 10 bases match TRBD2. V trimming: 3 bases; J trimming: 7 bases; junction bases outside the gene matches: 6. Germline-derived CDR1 and CDR2 are SGDLS and YYNGEE. There are 15 residues in the CDR3. In DNA form, the CDR3 reads TGTGCCAGCAGCGCCAGCGGGGGGGCCCTCGGGGAGCTGTTTTTT. Its translation is CASSASGGALGELFF.

The chain uses TRBV6-6 and TRBJ1-3; no reliable D call. The CDR3 consists of 15 residues. Germline CDR1 MNHNY, CDR2 SVGAGI (reference sequence). Trimming shortened V by 5 bases and J by 4 bases, and 15 bases separated the two germline ends. The CDR3 loop reads CASSPLGLSGNTIYF. In DNA form, the CDR3 reads TGTGCCAGCAGTCCCCTGGGCCTCTCCGGAAACACCATATATTTT.

This rearrangement joins TRBV30 to TRBJ2-5; TRBD2 matches at 15 bases. This CDR3 comprises 19 residues. Trimming removed 0 bases from V and 3 bases from J; junction bases left unmatched: 11. In germline, CDR1 is GTSNPN, CDR2 SVGIG (reference sequence). CDR3 region: CAWSVPRTSGGAGKETQYF. In DNA, the CDR3 is TGTGCCTGGAGTGTACCTCGGACTAGCGGGGGGGCAGGGAAAGAGACCCAGTACTTC.

The J gene is TRBJ2-1, the V gene TRBV12-5, with D perhaps matching TRBD1 (6 bases). Trimming stripped 6 bases from V and 9 bases from J, with 18 bases between. The length of the CDR3 is 14 residues. Germline CDR1 is LGHNT and CDR2 is FRNRAP. The DNA of the CDR3 is TGTGCTAGTGGATCCGGGACAAAAGGAAGTGAGCAGTTCTTC. Its translation is CASGSGTKGSEQFF.

The chain joins TRBV15 to TRBJ2-5; 8 bases are shared with TRBD1. Germline V lookup: CDR1 LNHNV, CDR2 YYDKDF (reference sequence). The CDR3 length is 17 residues. With V trimmed by 2 bases and J by 5 bases, 13 bases remained unmatched. The CDR3 DNA is TGTGCCACCAGCAGACCACGGACAGGGTCGGTGGGGGAGACCCAGTACTTC. Translating it yields CATSRPRTGSVGETQYF.

The chain couples TRBV18 to TRBJ1-3, with D possibly TRBD1 on 6 matching bases. There are 15 residues in the CDR3. Germline V gene lookup returns CDR1 KGHSH and CDR2 LQKENI. Trimming shortened V by 4 bases and J by 0 bases, and 10 bases separated the two germline ends. This CDR3 is CASSRDIRSGNTIYF. The CDR3 DNA reads TGTGCCAGCTCACGGGACATTCGCTCTGGAAACACCATATATTTT.

Only one count was recorded for this clone. The gene calls are TRBV2 and TRBJ2-7; D gene uncertain. CDR1 is SNHLY and CDR2 is FYNNEI in the germline V gene. The length of the CDR3 is 13 residues. The V gene lost 4 bases and the J gene lost 1 base, with 8 bases spanning the gap. The CDR3 loop is CASSVLQSYEQYF. The CDR3, as DNA: TGTGCCAGCAGTGTTCTTCAGTCCTACGAGCAGTACTTC. The whole variable domain, filled in from reference TRBV2 and TRBJ2-7, reads EPEVTQTPSHQVTQMGQEVILRCVPISNHLYFYWYRQILGQKVEFLVSFYNNEISEKSEIFDDQFSVERPDGSNFTLKIRSTKLEDSAMYFCASSVLQSYEQYFGPGTRLTVT.

V and J are TRBV6-5 and TRBJ2-5; 9 bases align to TRBD1. The CDR3 spans 14 residues. CDR1 and CDR2 from the germline V gene are MNHEY and SVGAGI. V lost 5 bases, J lost 4 bases, and 5 bases stayed unmatched. DNA for the CDR3: TGTGCCAGCAGTAGACAGGGGGAAGGAGAGACCCAGTACTTC. This codes for CASSRQGEGETQYF.

The chain employs TRBV27 and TRBJ2-5; no definite D call. This CDR3 is 14 amino acids long. Trimming left V 1 base short and J 0 bases short, with 6 bases between. Germline V gene lookup returns CDR1 MNHEY and CDR2 SMNVEV (reference sequence). The CDR3 loop reads CASSLFAYQETQYF. DNA for the CDR3: TGTGCCAGCAGTTTATTCGCGTACCAAGAGACCCAGTACTTC.

J is TRBJ2-3 and V is TRBV5-6, with 9 bases identical to TRBD1. Per germline, CDR1 SGHDT and CDR2 YYEEEE. With V trimmed by 3 bases and J by 3 bases, 8 bases remained unmatched. The CDR3 consists of 16 residues. For the CDR3, the DNA is TGTGCCAGCAGCTGGGGGGGACAGGGAGTAACAGATACGCAGTATTTT. This codes for CASSWGGQGVTDTQYF.

Only one count was recorded for this clone. This chain joins TRBV7-9 and TRBJ2-1, with 14 bases identical to TRBD2. Trimming took 5 bases from V and 5 from J; bases not matched to a gene: 8. Germline CDR1 reads SEHNR; CDR2 reads FQNEAQ (reference sequence). The length of the CDR3 is 17 residues. In nucleotides, the CDR3 is TGTGCCAGCAGCCCTGGGACTAGCGGGAGCGGTGACAATGAGCAGTTCTTC. It is translated as CASSPGTSGSGDNEQFF.

The CDR3 nucleotides are TGTGCCAGCAGCGGACTAGCGGGGGGGCAAGAGACCCAGTACTTC. Protein product: CASSGLAGGQETQYF. V gene TRBV5-5 combines with J gene TRBJ2-5, with 15 bases fitting TRBD2. Germline lookup yields CDR1 SGHKS and CDR2 YYEKEE (reference sequence). The V gene end was trimmed by 4 bases and the J gene end by 2 bases; junction bases not matched to a gene: 0. The CDR3 is 15 amino acids.

The rearrangement uses TRBV9 and TRBJ2-1, with D possibly being TRBD2 (6 bases). The CDR3 contains 15 residues. Germline V gene lookup returns CDR1 SGDLS and CDR2 YYNGEE. V shed 3 bases and J shed 0 bases, with 10 bases lying between them. The CDR3 nucleotides are TGTGCCAGCAGCGATAGCGGCCTCTCCTACAATGAGCAGTTCTTC. It encodes CASSDSGLSYNEQFF. The complete variable domain, with remaining parts taken from reference TRBV9 and TRBJ2-1, reads DSGVTQTPKHLITATGQRVTLRCSPRSGDLSVYWYQQSLDQGLQFLIQYYNGEERAKGNILERFSAQQFPDLHSELNLSSLELGDSALYFCASSDSGLSYNEQFFGPGTRLTVL.

The V and J genes are TRBV29-1 and TRBJ2-7; 11 nucleotides align to TRBD1. V shed 5 bases, J shed 5 bases, and the junction held 5 bases outside the gene matches. Germline V gives CDR1 SQVTM, CDR2 ANQGSEA. The CDR3 runs 13 residues. The CDR3 spells CSVRGQGAHEQYF. In DNA form, the CDR3 reads TGCAGCGTTCGAGGACAGGGGGCCCACGAGCAGTACTTC.

The chain uses TRBV28 and TRBJ2-7, with D possibly TRBD2 on 6 matching bases. The V and J ends lost 8 bases and 0 bases respectively, with 8 bases between them. Germline CDR1 and CDR2: MDHEN and SYDVKM. The CDR3 length is 12 residues. The chain's CDR3 is CASRGSSYEQYF. The CDR3 nucleotides are TGTGCCAGCCGGGGGAGCTCCTACGAGCAGTACTTC.

The rearrangement links TRBV7-2 to TRBJ2-5; D is uncertain. Germline V lookup: CDR1 SGHTA, CDR2 FQGNSA. This CDR3 region has 14 residues. Trimming shortened V by 4 bases and J by 10 bases, and 19 bases separated the two germline ends. The CDR3 DNA reads TGTGCCAGCAGCTCCCGCAACGAGAAGGGTAACCAGTACTTC. Translation: CASSSRNEKGNQYF.

The J gene is TRBJ2-7, the V gene TRBV9; TRBD2 is a possible D gene (5 bases). V lost 2 bases to trimming and J lost 7 bases, with 16 bases between them. CDR1 and CDR2 from the germline V gene are SGDLS and YYNGEE. CDR3 length: 14 residues. The CDR3 nucleotides read TGTGCCAGCAGCGTCGGGGATGGTTTCGGGGAGCAGTACTTC. This translates into CASSVGDGFGEQYF.